What follows are 5 T cell receptor beta chains derived from one specimen sequenced in a study of PD-1 blockade in classical Hodgkin lymphoma (dated by TCRdb to about 2020). Library preparation used the immunoSEQ multiplex PCR assay. TCRdb holds this immuneACCESS table with in-frame rearrangements only. Some clones are missing; in checked studies, unresolved V genes explain under half, and the rest has no known cause. Recorded for this sample are about 110,000 clones; 89% of them occurred a single time. Clones ranked in the top ten supply about 20% of the sample. Sample time point, as interpreted from the label and publication: cycle 2 day 1 (C2D1) of nivolumab. Relapse after autologous stem cell transplantation had occurred in all trial patients, and cohorts A, B and C were distinguished by prior brentuximab vedotin exposure. This specimen was peripheral blood mononuclear cells (PBMCs), taken before the second cycle of nivolumab. The receptors derive from a human donor with classical Hodgkin lymphoma.

CDR3 DNA sequence: TGTGCCACCAGCAGAGAAAGAGCACGGTCTAATGAAAAACTGTTTTTT. This encodes CATSRERARSNEKLFF. V usage is TRBV15 and J usage is TRBJ1-4; D is undetermined. Trimming took off 0 bases at V and 3 bases at J, with 11 bases between the two ends. This CDR3 contains 16 residues. The germline CDR1 and CDR2 sequences are LNHNV and YYDKDF (reference sequence). The variable domain in full, completed from reference TRBV15 and TRBJ1-4, reads DAMVIQNPRYQVTQFGKPVTLSCSQTLNHNVMYWYQQKSSQAPKLLFHYYDKDFNNEADTPDNFQSRRPNTSFCFLDIRSPGLGDTAMYLCATSRERARSNEKLFFGSGTQLSVL.

The V gene is TRBV5-4, the J gene TRBJ2-1; 7 bases line up with TRBD1. There are 14 residues in the CDR3. Germline V gene sequence: CDR1 SGHNT, CDR2 YYREEE (reference sequence). V dropped 0 bases and J dropped 10; count of bases not matched to a gene: 7. The chain's CDR3 is CASSLGTGAGEQFF. DNA of the CDR3: TGTGCCAGCAGCTTGGGGACAGGAGCAGGGGAGCAGTTCTTC. Variable domain in full (rest from reference TRBV5-4 and TRBJ2-1): ETGVTQSPTHLIKTRGQQVTLRCSSQSGHNTVSWYQQALGQGPQFIFQYYREEENGRGNFPPRFSGLQFPNYSSELNVNALELDDSALYLCASSLGTGAGEQFFGPGTRLTVL.

The chain is built from TRBV9 and TRBJ1-3; tentative D call: TRBD1 (6 bases). Between the trimmed V and J ends, which lost 4 bases and 4 bases, there was a span of 18 bases. Germline assignment: CDR1 SGDLS and CDR2 YYNGEE. CDR3 length: 16 amino acids. The CDR3 sequence: CASSQGGRLAGNTIYF. The CDR3 DNA reads TGTGCCAGCAGCCAAGGGGGGAGGTTGGCCGGAAACACCATATATTTT.

V usage is TRBV27 and J usage is TRBJ1-5, with 9 nucleotides matching TRBD1. This CDR3 comprises 14 residues. The V gene's germline CDR1 is MNHEY and CDR2 SMNVEV (reference sequence). The V and J ends lost 3 bases and 6 bases, in that order; junction bases with no gene match: 3. The CDR3 sequence is CASSLMTGGQPQHF. The DNA for the CDR3 is TGTGCCAGCAGTTTGATGACAGGGGGTCAGCCCCAGCATTTT.

The chain joins TRBV11-2 to TRBJ2-2, with 8 bases lining up with TRBD2. The CDR3 sequence is 18 residues long. Germline loops: CDR1 SGHAT, CDR2 FQNNGV. J was trimmed by 3 bases and V by 0 bases; bases with no gene match: 9. The CDR3 nucleotides read TGTGCCAGCAGCTTAGATCGACGGGAGGGCCTAGACACCGGGGAGCTGTTTTTT. Its protein is CASSLDRREGLDTGELFF.